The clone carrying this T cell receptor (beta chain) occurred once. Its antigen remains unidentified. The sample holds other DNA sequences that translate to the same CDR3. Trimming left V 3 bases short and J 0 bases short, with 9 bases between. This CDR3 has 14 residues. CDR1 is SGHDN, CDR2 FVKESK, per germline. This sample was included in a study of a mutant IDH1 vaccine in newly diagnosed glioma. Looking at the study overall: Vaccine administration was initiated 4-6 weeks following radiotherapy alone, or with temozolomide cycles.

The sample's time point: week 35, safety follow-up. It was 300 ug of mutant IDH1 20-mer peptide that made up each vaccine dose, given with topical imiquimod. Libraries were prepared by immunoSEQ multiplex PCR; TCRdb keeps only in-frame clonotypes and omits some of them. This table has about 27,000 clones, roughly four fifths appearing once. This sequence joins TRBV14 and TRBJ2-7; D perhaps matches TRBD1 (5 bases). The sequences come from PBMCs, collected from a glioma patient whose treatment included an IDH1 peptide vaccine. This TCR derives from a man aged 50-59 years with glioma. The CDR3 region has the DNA TGTGCCAGCAGCCAGGGGCCCGGCTCCTACGAGCAGTACTTC. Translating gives CASSQGPGSYEQYF.